This note documents a single T cell receptor (beta chain) sequence. Its antigen is unknown. This sample was included in a study of a mutant IDH1 vaccine in newly diagnosed glioma. Study background: Patients in the study were vaccinated eight times, receiving shots in weeks 1, 3, 5, 7, 11, 15, 19 and 23. Vaccination began 4-6 weeks post radiotherapy alone, or with temozolomide cycles. Most patients had received both radiotherapy and temozolomide, the prior options being radiotherapy, temozolomide, or both.

Time point described: week 23, last vaccination. Doses comprised 300 ug of mutant IDH1 20-mer peptide each, plus topical imiquimod. Each donor presented with a new WHO grade 3 or 4 astrocytoma that tested IDH1-mutant and showed ATRX loss. This table comes from immunoSEQ multiplex PCR, and its TCRdb copy is limited to in-frame clones, with some not included. The data hold 60,000 to 85,000 clones, with approximately 85% observed a single time. The trim removed 4 bases at V and 2 bases at J, leaving 2 bases unmatched. CDR1 is MNHNY and CDR2 is SVGAGI in the germline V gene (reference sequence). The CDR3 totals 14 residues.

The genes are TRBV6-6 and TRBJ2-3; 8 positions match TRBD1. This sample comprised PBMCs, obtained from a glioma patient whose treatment included an IDH1 peptide vaccine. The TCR comes from a woman between 45 and 65 years old with glioma. CDR3 in DNA: TGTGCCAGCAGTTCGGGACAGGACACAGATACGCAGTATTTT. Encoded protein: CASSSGQDTDTQYF.